Below, one TCR beta chain is given with its context. The antigen this receptor binds is unknown. Base qualities are not at hand, and no much larger clone is one base apart. This entry comes from a study of neoadjuvant anti-PD-1 for oral cavity cancer (dated by TCRdb to the early 2020s). Looking at the study overall: Before undergoing curative-intent surgical resection, most patients got three to four biweekly nivolumab doses at 3 mg/kg. Patients without progression received a fourth nivolumab dose around day 43 and underwent definitive surgical resection on days 50-56. Under RECIST 1.1, patients with complete response, partial response or stable disease were classed as responders, and patients with progression were classed as non-responders. There were approximately 12 patients in the parent correlative cohort, and the response rate was more than 25%.

For deep sequencing, PBMC libraries mostly used about 500 ng of input genomic DNA, with six replicates for each sample. Following the manufacturer's instructions, the team built TCRbeta libraries using the immunoSEQ hsTCRbeta kit. Sequencing of the completed libraries took place using an Illumina NovaSeq 6000 S4 flow cell after they had been pooled to 2.5 to 3.5 nM. Per the source publication's procedure: Raw data preprocessing and quality control were performed with the immunoSEQ Analyzer. The analysis was restricted to productive rearrangements, with each unique CDR3 amino acid sequence defining a clonotype. Using the R package tcR, the researchers computed the Gini-Simpson index as their estimate of repertoire clonality. Student's t test was used to compare Gini indices, while Pearson correlation assessed associations with tumor size change. TCRdb's version of the immuneACCESS table is confined to in-frame rearrangements and falls short of the full clone set. An unresolved V gene accounts for under half of the shortfall where checked; the remainder is of unknown origin. Clone size and the V and J calls come from that table; the DNA yielded D and trimming. The sample profile shows tens of thousands of clones; about 90% of them were found once. The biggest ten clones account for 2.5% to 3% of the sample.

The time point label on this specimen signifies: after neoadjuvant nivolumab, at surgical resection. None of the patients had received prior systemic or radiation treatment, and all were newly diagnosed with stage II-IVA oral cavity squamous cell carcinoma. Everyone in the cohort had locally advanced, HPV-negative oral cavity squamous cell carcinoma. Peripheral blood mononuclear cells were analyzed directly and were not maintained or expanded in culture. Samples came from a longitudinal correlative study of a single-arm phase II trial of neoadjuvant nivolumab in oral cavity squamous cell carcinoma. Subject-matched pre- and post-treatment PBMCs and tumors from three responders and three non-responders were subjected to genomic DNA-based TCRbeta sequencing. Peripheral blood mononuclear cells were collected before nivolumab treatment and again after treatment, at the time of surgery. Genomic DNA was isolated from PBMCs using the Maxwell RSC DNA from Cells kit.

Study-level results and caveats: After neoadjuvant nivolumab, non-responders showed significantly higher T cell clonality (Gini index) in PBMCs than responders did. Only a few patients per response group were included in the TCR analyses, and larger cohorts for validation were called for by the authors. Higher pretreatment blood TCRbeta clonality and lower post-treatment tumor TCRbeta clonality were correlated with higher pretreatment blood Treg/Th17 ratios.

V is reduced by 3 bases and J by 5 bases, leaving a spacing of 13 bases between them. The germline V gene encodes CDR1 SGHTA and CDR2 FQGNSA. The CDR3 numbers 14 residues from cysteine through phenylalanine. Only the CDR3 DNA stays, 42 bases, in frame from base 1. The sequencing here drew on PBMCs, taken after nivolumab (anti-PD-1) treatment. The chain is assembled from TRBV7-2 and TRBJ1-2; the D segment cannot be called with confidence. The source of this sequence is a person aged 40 to 85 with oral cavity squamous cell carcinoma. The DNA sequence is given as TGTGCCAGCAGCTTTAGGAGGGTCAGATATGGCTACACCTTC. Translated, it reads CASSFRRVRYGYTF.